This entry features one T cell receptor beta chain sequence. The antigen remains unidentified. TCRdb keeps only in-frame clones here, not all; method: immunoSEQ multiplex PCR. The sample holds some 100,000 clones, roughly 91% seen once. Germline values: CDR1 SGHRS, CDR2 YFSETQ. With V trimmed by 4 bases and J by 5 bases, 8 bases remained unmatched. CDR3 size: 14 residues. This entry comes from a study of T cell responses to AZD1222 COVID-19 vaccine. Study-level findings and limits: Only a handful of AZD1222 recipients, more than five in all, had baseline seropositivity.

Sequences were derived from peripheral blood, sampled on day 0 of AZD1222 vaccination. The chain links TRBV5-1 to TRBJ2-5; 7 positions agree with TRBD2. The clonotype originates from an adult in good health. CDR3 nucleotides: TGCGCCAGCAGCGAGGGACGGGGAGGGGAGACCCAGTACTTC. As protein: CASSEGRGGETQYF.